This TCR beta chain was found in a study of T cell clonotyping in hematopoietic cell transplantation. Study findings and constraints: Higher Inverse Simpson Index values in graft donor and pretransplant recipient predicted broader posttransplant TCR diversity. CD4 and CD8 repertoire contributions could not be separated without sorting. Recipient TCR diversity dropped after transplant; expanded clonotypes rose from day 30 to 180.

Remarks on this clone: Its antigen is not known.

Trimming cost V 5 bases and J 8 bases; bases outside gene matches: 4. Per the germline V gene, CDR1 is KGHSH and CDR2 is LQKENI. This CDR3 has 12 amino acids. TCRdb keeps only in-frame clones here, not all; method: immunoSEQ multiplex PCR. The profile shows over 4,500 clones, roughly 72% of them singletons. The source was PBMCs, collected 100 days after allogeneic stem cell transplant. V is TRBV18 and J is TRBJ2-3; 7 nucleotides agree with TRBD1. The TCR sequence derives from a female patient aged 50-60 years who had an allogeneic stem cell transplant, so the T cells may come from the graft donor. Some clones in this sample may be carry-over from other donors' samples. Here the CDR3 DNA reads TGTGCCAGCTCAGACAGGGTCCGTACGCAGTATTTT. This codes for CASSDRVRTQYF. The entire variable domain, with the rest obtained from reference TRBV18 and TRBJ2-3, is as follows: NAGVMQNPRHLVRRRGQEARLRCSPMKGHSHVYWYRQLPEEGLKFMVYLQKENIIDESGMPKERFSAEFPKEGPSILRIQQVVRGDSAAYFCASSDRVRTQYFGPGTRLTVL.